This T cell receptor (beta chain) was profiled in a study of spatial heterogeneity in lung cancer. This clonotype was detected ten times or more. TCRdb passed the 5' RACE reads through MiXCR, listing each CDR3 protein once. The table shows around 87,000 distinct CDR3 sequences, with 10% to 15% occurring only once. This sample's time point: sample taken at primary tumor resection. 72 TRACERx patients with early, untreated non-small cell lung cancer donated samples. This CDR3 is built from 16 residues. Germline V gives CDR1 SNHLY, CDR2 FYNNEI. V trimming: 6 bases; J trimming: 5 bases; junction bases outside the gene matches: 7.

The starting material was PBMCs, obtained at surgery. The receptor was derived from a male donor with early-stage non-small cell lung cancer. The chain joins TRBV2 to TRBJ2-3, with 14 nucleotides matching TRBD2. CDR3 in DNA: TGTGCCAGCAGAAAAGGGACTAGCGGGAGCCTAGATACGCAGTATTTT. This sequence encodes CASRKGTSGSLDTQYF.